This is a list of T cell receptor beta chains from one sample in a study of shared clonotypes between healthy human individuals. Here immunoSEQ multiplex PCR was the method, and the copy in TCRdb shows in-frame clones only, minus some. This sample carries 2 million to 2.5 million clones, around 90% of them seen once, and the ten largest clones take around 0.35%. Sequencing was carried out using naive CD4+ T cells from PBMCs. Receptors originate from a man between 18 and 35 years old in good health. Some clones in this sample may be carry-over from other donors' samples. Each CDR3 is given with its conserved first and last residue. D genes are given only for firm matches. Clone size is given for some rows only: seen once, a few or many times, or a class if the clone is expanded.

abundance: once
j_gene: TRBJ1-2
d_gene: TRBD1
v_gene: TRBV12-5
CDR3aa: CASGLTGADGYTF
CDR3nt: TGTGCTAGTGGATTGACAGGGGCTGACGGCTACACCTTC

abundance: -
j_gene: TRBJ2-7
d_gene: TRBD1
v_gene: TRBV6-5
CDR3aa: CASRGDRGGFEQYF
CDR3nt: TGTGCCAGCAGGGGGGACAGGGGTGGGTTCGAGCAGTACTTC

abundance: -
j_gene: TRBJ2-7
d_gene: -
v_gene: TRBV29-1
CDR3aa: CSVGSSYEQYF
CDR3nt: TGCAGCGTGGGGAGCTCCTACGAGCAGTACTTC

abundance: -
j_gene: TRBJ2-7
d_gene: TRBD1
v_gene: TRBV6-6
CDR3aa: CASSSSGQGYEQYF
CDR3nt: TGTGCCAGCAGCTCCTCGGGACAGGGTTACGAGCAGTACTTC

abundance: -
j_gene: TRBJ2-7
d_gene: TRBD2
v_gene: TRBV6-7
CDR3aa: CASSYSRTSAAYEQYF
CDR3nt: TGTGCCAGCAGTTACTCAAGGACTAGCGCTGCCTACGAGCAGTACTTC

abundance: -
j_gene: TRBJ2-3
d_gene: TRBD2
v_gene: TRBV11-3
CDR3aa: CASSLGLALTDTQYF
CDR3nt: TGTGCCAGCAGCTTAGGACTAGCCCTCACAGATACGCAGTATTTT

abundance: -
j_gene: TRBJ1-1
d_gene: -
v_gene: TRBV29-1
CDR3aa: CSVVAANTEAFF
CDR3nt: TGCAGCGTTGTGGCGGCGAACACTGAAGCTTTCTTT

abundance: few
j_gene: TRBJ1-1
d_gene: -
v_gene: TRBV28
CDR3aa: CASERWGRRDTEAFF
CDR3nt: TGTGCCAGCGAACGCTGGGGAAGGAGGGACACTGAAGCTTTCTTT

abundance: -
j_gene: TRBJ2-3
d_gene: -
v_gene: TRBV4-2
CDR3aa: CASSLSAAHTDTQYF
CDR3nt: TGTGCCAGCAGCCTTTCGGCGGCTCACACAGATACGCAGTATTTT

abundance: -
j_gene: TRBJ2-3
d_gene: -
v_gene: TRBV5-1
CDR3aa: CASSLGTSTDTQYF
CDR3nt: TGCGCCAGCAGCTTGGGTACTAGCACAGATACGCAGTATTTT

abundance: once
j_gene: TRBJ2-7
d_gene: -
v_gene: TRBV5-5
CDR3aa: CASSLGDNYEQYF
CDR3nt: TGTGCCAGCAGCTTAGGGGACAACTACGAGCAGTACTTC

abundance: -
j_gene: TRBJ2-6
d_gene: TRBD2
v_gene: TRBV7-9
CDR3aa: CASSLLAGSGANVLTF
CDR3nt: TGTGCCAGCAGCTTACTAGCGGGATCTGGGGCCAACGTCCTGACTTTC

abundance: -
j_gene: TRBJ2-5
d_gene: TRBD2
v_gene: TRBV7-2
CDR3aa: CASSPAGGRVSETQYF
CDR3nt: TGTGCCAGCAGCCCAGCGGGCGGGAGGGTATCAGAGACCCAGTACTTC

abundance: -
j_gene: TRBJ1-2
d_gene: -
v_gene: TRBV30
CDR3aa: CAWSVYDSRYTF
CDR3nt: TGTGCCTGGAGCGTCTATGACAGCCGCTACACCTTC

abundance: -
j_gene: TRBJ1-2
d_gene: TRBD1
v_gene: TRBV9
CDR3aa: CASSRQGKGGYTF
CDR3nt: TGTGCCAGCAGCCGACAGGGGAAGGGTGGCTACACCTTC

abundance: -
j_gene: TRBJ1-1
d_gene: -
v_gene: TRBV28
CDR3aa: CASSLRIGGNTEAFF
CDR3nt: TGTGCCAGCAGTTTACGGATAGGGGGGAACACTGAAGCTTTCTTT

abundance: -
j_gene: TRBJ1-3
d_gene: -
v_gene: TRBV19
CDR3aa: CASSYGTPRISGNTIYF
CDR3nt: TGTGCCAGTTCATACGGCACTCCCCGCATCTCTGGAAACACCATATATTTT

abundance: once
j_gene: TRBJ2-7
d_gene: -
v_gene: TRBV7-2
CDR3aa: CASSLVGGGNEYEQYF
CDR3nt: TGTGCCAGCAGCTTAGTGGGTGGGGGAAATGAGTACGAGCAGTACTTC

abundance: -
j_gene: TRBJ1-5
d_gene: TRBD1
v_gene: TRBV30
CDR3aa: CGLGQGSNQPQHF
CDR3nt: TGTGGGCTGGGACAGGGAAGCAATCAGCCCCAGCATTTT

abundance: -
j_gene: TRBJ1-2
d_gene: -
v_gene: TRBV28
CDR3aa: CASSWAGLIYGYTF
CDR3nt: TGTGCCAGCAGTTGGGCAGGTCTTATCTATGGCTACACCTTC

abundance: -
j_gene: TRBJ1-1
d_gene: -
v_gene: TRBV29-1
CDR3aa: CSVEDRVNTEAFF
CDR3nt: TGCAGCGTTGAAGATAGGGTGAACACTGAAGCTTTCTTT

abundance: -
j_gene: TRBJ1-2
d_gene: TRBD1
v_gene: TRBV28
CDR3aa: CASTEQGWYGYTF
CDR3nt: TGTGCCAGCACCGAACAGGGGTGGTATGGCTACACCTTC

abundance: -
j_gene: TRBJ2-5
d_gene: TRBD2
v_gene: TRBV6-6
CDR3aa: CASSYRLAGSWETQYF
CDR3nt: TGTGCCAGCAGTTACCGACTAGCGGGATCTTGGGAGACCCAGTACTTC

abundance: -
j_gene: TRBJ2-3
d_gene: -
v_gene: TRBV29-1
CDR3aa: CSVAGHRTSTDTQYF
CDR3nt: TGCAGCGTTGCGGGACATCGAACTAGCACAGATACGCAGTATTTT

abundance: once
j_gene: TRBJ2-7
d_gene: -
v_gene: TRBV7-9
CDR3aa: CASSSQGYEQYF
CDR3nt: TGTGCCAGCAGCTCGCAGGGGTACGAGCAGTACTTC

abundance: -
j_gene: TRBJ2-5
d_gene: -
v_gene: TRBV7-2
CDR3aa: CASSPVWGSGKTQYF
CDR3nt: TGTGCCAGCAGCCCGGTATGGGGGAGTGGGAAGACCCAGTACTTC

abundance: few
j_gene: TRBJ1-1
d_gene: -
v_gene: TRBV20-1
CDR3aa: CSARDPTAAFF
CDR3nt: TGCAGTGCTAGAGATCCTACGGCGGCTTTCTTT